This T cell receptor beta chain was captured by sequencing in a study of T cells in Graves' hyperthyroidism and ophthalmopathy. Study summary: Peripheral blood specimens were obtained at initial diagnosis, prior to any treatment.

This CDR3 spans 13 amino acids. Trimming removed 7 bases from V and 3 bases from J, with 11 bases in between. Germline CDR1 MDHEN, CDR2 SYDVKM. 10 ml of fresh peripheral blood supplied the PBMCs. This clonotype was observed many times. Its antigen is still unknown. The CDR3 regions of TCR beta were amplified from RNA transcripts. First-round RT-PCR with HTBI primers amplified the TCR CDR3 region. In TCRdb, the multiplex PCR reads were re-called with MiXCR into one record per CDR3 protein. The sample contains 500,000 or so distinct CDR3 sequences, approximately 16% of which appear only once. Study-level findings and limits: Before onset, ophthalmopathy was predicted by the model a median around 6.2 months earlier. Researchers found most expanded thyroid clonotypes above 0.001 in blood as well.

The source of this sequence is a woman aged 25 to 39 with Graves' ophthalmopathy. Sequencing was carried out using blood. V and J are TRBV28 and TRBJ2-3, with no clear D. The CDR3 DNA reads as TGTGCCAGCATTACAGACTTTACAGATACGCAGTATTTT. This gives the protein CASITDFTDTQYF.